Each of the 2 T cell receptor beta chains below was sequenced from the same sample in a study of blood T cell repertoires in COVID-19. The repertoire was sequenced with immunoSEQ multiplex PCR; TCRdb's copy has only in-frame clones and lacks some. The sample contains 250,000 to 300,000 clones, roughly nine tenths of which appear only once. Sequences were obtained from peripheral blood. Every receptor here comes from a woman aged 25 to 45 with COVID-19, enrolled during active disease.

The chain joins TRBV19 to TRBJ2-1; 9 bases are a match to TRBD2. Unmatched junction bases numbered 7, after V lost 3 bases and J lost 7 bases. The CDR3 covers 15 residues. Germline-derived CDR1 and CDR2 are LNHDA and SQIVND (reference sequence). Here the CDR3 DNA reads TGTGCCAGTAGTATCGGTAGCGGGAGAAGGAATGAGCAGTTCTTC. Its translation: CASSIGSGRRNEQFF. Full variable domain (remainder filled in from reference TRBV19 and TRBJ2-1): DGGITQSPKYLFRKEGQNVTLSCEQNLNHDAMYWYRQDPGQGLRLIYYSQIVNDFQKGDIAEGYSVSREKKESFPLTVTSAQKNPTAFYLCASSIGSGRRNEQFFGPGTRLTVL.

V usage is TRBV5-1 and J usage is TRBJ1-1; tentatively, D is TRBD1 (5 bases). The CDR3 has 14 residues. Germline V lookup: CDR1 SGHRS, CDR2 YFSETQ. V was shortened by 2 bases and J by 1 base, with 9 bases between the two germline ends. The CDR3, as DNA: TGCGCCAGCAGCTTTACGACAGCGAACACTGAAGCTTTCTTT. This encodes CASSFTTANTEAFF. The whole variable domain, filled in from reference TRBV5-1 and TRBJ1-1, reads KAGVTQTPRYLIKTRGQQVTLSCSPISGHRSVSWYQQTPGQGLQFLFEYFSETQRNKGNFPGRFSGRQFSNSRSEMNVSTLELGDSALYLCASSFTTANTEAFFGQGTRLTVV.